These 23 T cell receptor beta chains share one sample of origin, sequenced in a study of regulatory dendritic cells for organ transplantation. Data came from immunoSEQ multiplex PCR; TCRdb stores just in-frame clones and leaves some out. Of roughly 27,000 clones listed, roughly 85% are singletons. Sequencing was carried out using memory CD4+ T cells from blood. Subset noted: CD45RO+ memory T cells. These receptors were taken from a human donor in good health.

The chain carries TRBV18 and TRBJ2-3; 12 bases fit TRBD2. The CDR3 extends over 16 amino acids. Germline assignment: CDR1 KGHSH and CDR2 LQKENI. Trimming cost V 4 bases and J 4 bases; bases outside gene matches: 6. The CDR3 sequence is CASSQLTSGSSDTQYF. In DNA form, the CDR3 reads TGTGCCAGCTCACAACTGACTAGCGGGAGTTCAGATACGCAGTATTTT.

The table lists this clone with a few counts. The V gene is TRBV6-1, the J gene TRBJ2-1; no definite D call. CDR1 MNHNS and CDR2 SASEGT come from the germline V gene. The CDR3 spans 11 residues. Trimming removed 6 bases from V and 7 bases from J, with 7 bases in between. This chain's CDR3 is CASRLGNEQFF. CDR3 in DNA: TGTGCCAGCAGGCTCGGGAATGAGCAGTTCTTC.

The chain employs TRBV4-3 and TRBJ1-5; the D gene is possibly TRBD1 (5 bases). Germline V gene sequence: CDR1 LGHNA, CDR2 YSLEER. This CDR3 comprises 15 residues. V was clipped by 0 bases and J by 5 bases, with 11 bases between them. The CDR3 DNA sequence: TGCGCCAGCAGCCAAGAATCGGGGGAGGATCAGCCCCAGCATTTT. Translating it yields CASSQESGEDQPQHF.

V gene TRBV5-4 combines with J gene TRBJ1-1; D possibly corresponds to TRBD1 (5 bases). In germline, CDR1 is SGHNT, CDR2 YYREEE (reference sequence). Trimming shortened V by 0 bases and J by 2 bases, and 8 bases separated the two germline ends. CDR3 size: 14 residues. CDR3 nucleotide sequence: TGTGCCAGCAGCTTGGATGGGGGAAACACTGAAGCTTTCTTT. This sequence encodes CASSLDGGNTEAFF.

CDR3 region: CASSDLQGKSNQPQHF. DNA for the CDR3: TGCGCCAGCAGTGACCTACAGGGGAAGAGCAATCAGCCCCAGCATTTT. This chain links TRBV10-1 with TRBJ1-5; TRBD1 aligns across 7 bases. Germline lookup yields CDR1 WNHNN and CDR2 SYGVQD (reference sequence). The CDR3 is 16 residues long. Trimming took 3 bases from V and 1 from J; bases not matched to a gene: 6.

The gene calls are TRBV10-3 and TRBJ2-1; D is uncertain. The CDR3 runs to 14 residues. V lost 3 bases to trimming and J lost 9 bases, with 15 bases between them. Germline V CDR1 and CDR2: ENHRY, SYGVKD. The CDR3 loop is CAISEKAAPSEQFF. CDR3 DNA: TGTGCCATCAGTGAAAAGGCAGCCCCCAGTGAGCAGTTCTTC.

The genes are TRBV6-1 and TRBJ2-7; D call uncertain. V was shortened by 0 bases and J by 0 bases, with 6 bases between the two germline ends. This CDR3 has 14 amino acids. CDR1 and CDR2 (germline): MNHNS, SASEGT. This CDR3 reads CASSEATSSYEQYF. The DNA for the CDR3 is TGTGCCAGCAGTGAAGCGACGAGCTCCTACGAGCAGTACTTC.

The chain uses TRBV30 and TRBJ1-5; D may be TRBD1 (6 bases). This CDR3 contains 14 residues. V lost 3 bases, J lost 6 bases, and 15 bases lay in between. Germline V lookup: CDR1 GTSNPN, CDR2 SVGIG (reference sequence). CDR3 in amino acids: CAWSRQAGTQPQHF. The CDR3 coding sequence is TGTGCCTGGAGCAGACAGGCTGGGACTCAGCCCCAGCATTTT.

This clone has a handful of counts. The J gene is TRBJ2-1, the V gene TRBV4-2; possibly TRBD2 for D (5 bases). From germline, CDR1 is LGHNA and CDR2 YNFKEQ. The CDR3 consists of 14 residues. V lost 4 bases and J lost 6, with 13 bases in between. Here the CDR3 DNA reads TGTGCCAGCAGCCTGCGGGCAGAATTCAATGAGCAGTTCTTC. This translates into CASSLRAEFNEQFF.

The chain joins TRBV5-5 to TRBJ1-2; no clear D. Germline values: CDR1 SGHKS, CDR2 YYEKEE (reference sequence). The CDR3 contains 16 residues. V was cut by 2 bases and J by 4 bases, with 18 bases left in between. This CDR3 reads CASSLLSTNSGYGYTF. The CDR3 DNA follows: TGTGCCAGCAGCTTATTATCGACCAACTCAGGCTATGGCTACACCTTC.

This sequence joins TRBV6-4 and TRBJ1-6; tentative D call: TRBD1 (5 bases). Looked up from germline, CDR1 is MRHNA and CDR2 is SNTAGT. CDR3 length: 14 amino acids. V was clipped by 2 bases and J by 7 bases, with 9 bases between them. CDR3 coding DNA: TGTGCCAGCAGTGACAAGGGGCGGAATTCACCCCTCCACTTT. It specifies CASSDKGRNSPLHF.

The V call is TRBV18, the J call TRBJ2-5; 12 nucleotides match TRBD2. J lost 5 bases, V lost 1 base, and 8 bases had no gene match. Germline V gene data show CDR1 as KGHSH and CDR2 as LQKENI. The CDR3 spans 17 residues. Written as DNA, the CDR3 is TGTGCCAGCTCACCACTGGCTAGCGGGAGGGCCGGCGAGACCCAGTACTTC. It encodes CASSPLASGRAGETQYF.

This clone has just one count. J is TRBJ2-7 and V is TRBV30, with D possibly being TRBD1 (7 bases). Between the trimmed V and J ends, which lost 1 base and 1 base, there was a span of 17 bases. There are 16 residues in the CDR3. From germline, CDR1 is GTSNPN and CDR2 SVGIG (reference sequence). The CDR3 DNA reads as TGTGCCTGGAGTGGGAGGGGGCGAGCATTTTCCTACGAGCAGTACTTC. Its translation is CAWSGRGRAFSYEQYF.

By sample share, this clone is medium-sized. The V call is TRBV5-5, the J call TRBJ1-1, with unresolved D. The CDR3 spans 13 residues. The germline gives CDR1 SGHKS, CDR2 YYEKEE (reference sequence). V was cut by 0 bases and J by 6 bases, with 9 bases left in between. CDR3 sequence: CASSLDILSEAFF. As DNA, the CDR3 is TGTGCCAGCAGCTTGGATATACTTTCTGAAGCTTTCTTT.

This chain uses TRBV6-6 with TRBJ2-1; D possibly uses TRBD1 or TRBD2 (5 bases each). CDR3 length: 14 residues. Germline V gives CDR1 MNHNY, CDR2 SVGAGI (reference sequence). V lost 4 bases and J 6 bases, leaving 13 bases between the germline ends. CDR3 in DNA: TGTGCCAGCAGTTCTCTCCGGGACCGCAATGAGCAGTTCTTC. Its translation: CASSSLRDRNEQFF.

This clone was detected a few times. The rearrangement links TRBV6-1 to TRBJ2-3; either TRBD1 or TRBD2 may fit D (5 bases each). The CDR3 length is 20 residues. CDR1 MNHNS and CDR2 SASEGT come from the germline V gene. V shed 0 bases and J shed 4 bases, with 26 bases lying between them. The CDR3: CASSEALLGTWGRRADTQYF. The CDR3 DNA reads TGTGCCAGCAGTGAAGCGCTTCTGGGGACCTGGGGCAGGCGAGCAGATACGCAGTATTTT.

This clone counts as medium-sized. V gene TRBV19 combines with J gene TRBJ1-2; D is uncertain. The germline gives CDR1 LNHDA, CDR2 SQIVND (reference sequence). V was cut by 7 bases and J by 8 bases, with 17 bases left in between. The CDR3 is 13 residues long. In nucleotides, the CDR3 is TGTGCCAGTAATGACCTGGGCCCTGGGGGCTACACCTTC. Residues: CASNDLGPGGYTF.

The genes are TRBV21-1 and TRBJ2-3. TRBV21-1 constitutes a pseudogene. CDR3 size: 16 residues. The chain's CDR3 is CASSKALRGYLHTQYF. DNA of the CDR3: TGTGCCAGCAGCAAAGCGCTGAGGGGATATCTGCATACGCAGTATTTT.

The V gene is TRBV30, the J gene TRBJ2-1; 9 nucleotides match TRBD2. Germline V gene lookup returns CDR1 GTSNPN and CDR2 SVGIG (reference sequence). J gave up 1 base and V 1 base, and 5 bases lay outside the gene matches. CDR3 length: 16 amino acids. CDR3: CAWSGASGVSYNEQFF. The CDR3 DNA reads as TGTGCCTGGAGTGGGGCTAGCGGGGTTTCCTACAATGAGCAGTTCTTC.

This chain uses TRBV5-6 with TRBJ2-3, with D unresolved. Between the trimmed V and J ends, which lost 4 bases and 2 bases, there was a span of 11 bases. The germline gives CDR1 SGHDT, CDR2 YYEEEE. CDR3 length: 14 amino acids. The CDR3: CASSMDQHTDTQYF. The CDR3 DNA is TGTGCCAGCAGCATGGACCAACACACAGATACGCAGTATTTT.

The CDR3 protein is CASAARGAGGPYEQYF. CDR3 sequence (DNA): TGTGCCAGCGCAGCTCGGGGCGCGGGAGGTCCCTACGAGCAGTACTTC. The chain joins TRBV27 to TRBJ2-7, with 8 nucleotides matching TRBD2. This CDR3 region has 16 residues. The germline CDR1 and CDR2 sequences are MNHEY and SMNVEV (reference sequence). Losses at the gene ends were 8 bases for V and 2 bases for J; bases not matched to a gene: 14.

The chain carries TRBV11-2 and TRBJ2-5; D not resolved. The CDR3 consists of 16 residues. Trimming stripped 1 base from V and 2 bases from J, with 14 bases between. Germline CDR1 and CDR2: SGHAT and FQNNGV. CDR3 DNA: TGTGCCAGCAGCTTAGTCCTAAAGGAGTTGCAAGAGACCCAGTACTTC. Amino acids: CASSLVLKELQETQYF.

This chain uses TRBV4-1 with TRBJ1-5; no reliable D call. Germline-derived CDR1 and CDR2 are MGHRA and YSYEKL. Trimming stripped 0 bases from V and 4 bases from J, with 4 bases between. The CDR3 is 13 amino acids. CDR3 residues: CASSQDGNQPQHF. In nucleotides, the CDR3 is TGCGCCAGCAGCCAAGATGGAAATCAGCCCCAGCATTTT.